This TCR beta chain was documented in a study of T cells in Graves' hyperthyroidism and ophthalmopathy. The wider study: Peripheral blood was secured at the point of initial diagnosis, before any treatment.

This clonotype was recorded a few times. Unmatched junction bases numbered 4, after V lost 6 bases and J lost 2 bases. The CDR3 spans 13 residues. Germline V gives CDR1 DFQATT, CDR2 SNEGSKA (reference sequence). RNA transcripts yielded amplified TCR beta CDR3 regions. Initially, a first-round RT-PCR of the TCR CDR3 employed the HTBI primer set. From the multiplex PCR reads, TCRdb called clonotypes with MiXCR, one entry per CDR3 protein. The sample lists 620,000 or so distinct CDR3 sequences; around 15% were seen once. This chain joins TRBV20-1 and TRBJ2-7; the match to TRBD2 covers 10 bases. This receptor was identified in a woman between 45 and 60 years old with Graves' ophthalmopathy. The specimen sequenced was blood. The CDR3 is CSAPGLATYEQYF. The CDR3 DNA reads TGCAGTGCCCCGGGACTAGCGACCTACGAGCAGTACTTC.